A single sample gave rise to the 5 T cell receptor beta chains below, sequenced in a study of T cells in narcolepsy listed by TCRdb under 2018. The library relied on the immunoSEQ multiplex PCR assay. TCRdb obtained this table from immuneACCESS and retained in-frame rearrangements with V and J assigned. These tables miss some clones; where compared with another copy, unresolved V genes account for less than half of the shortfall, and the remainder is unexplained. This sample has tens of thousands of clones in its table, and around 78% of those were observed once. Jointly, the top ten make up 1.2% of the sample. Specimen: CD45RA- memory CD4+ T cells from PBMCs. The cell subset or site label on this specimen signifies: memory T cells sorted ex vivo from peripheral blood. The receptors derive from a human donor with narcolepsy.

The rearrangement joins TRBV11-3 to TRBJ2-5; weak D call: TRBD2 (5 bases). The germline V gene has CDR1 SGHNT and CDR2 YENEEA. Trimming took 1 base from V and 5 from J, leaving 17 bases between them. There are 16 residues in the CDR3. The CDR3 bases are TGTGCCAGCAGCTTAGGAAGGACCCTTTCGGGGGAGACCCAGTACTTC. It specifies CASSLGRTLSGETQYF.

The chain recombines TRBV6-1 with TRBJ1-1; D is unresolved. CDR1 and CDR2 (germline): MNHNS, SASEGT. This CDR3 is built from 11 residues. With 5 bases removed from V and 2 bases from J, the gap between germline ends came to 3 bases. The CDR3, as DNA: TGTGCCAGCAGTAGAAACACTGAAGCTTTCTTT. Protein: CASSRNTEAFF.

CDR3 amino acids: CASSYRTGGTEAFF. The CDR3 nucleotides read TGTGCCAGCAGTTACCGTACAGGGGGCACTGAAGCTTTCTTT. J is TRBJ1-1 and V is TRBV6-5; TRBD1 agrees at 8 bases. The CDR3 runs 14 residues. CDR1 and CDR2 from the germline V gene are MNHEY and SVGAGI. With V trimmed by 2 bases and J by 4 bases, 3 bases remained unmatched.

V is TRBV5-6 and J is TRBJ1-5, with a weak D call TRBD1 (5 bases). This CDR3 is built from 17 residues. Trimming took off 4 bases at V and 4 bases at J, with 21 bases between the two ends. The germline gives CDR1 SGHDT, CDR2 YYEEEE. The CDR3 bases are TGTGCCAGCAGCCATACAGTAGGGGAGAGGAGGAATCAGCCCCAGCATTTT. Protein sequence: CASSHTVGERRNQPQHF.

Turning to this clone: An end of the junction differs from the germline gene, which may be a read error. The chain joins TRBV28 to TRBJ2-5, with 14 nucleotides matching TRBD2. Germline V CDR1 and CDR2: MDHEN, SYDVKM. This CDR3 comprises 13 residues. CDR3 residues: CASRPTGTSGSDF. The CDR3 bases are TGTGCCAGCAGACCTACTGGGACTAGCGGGAGCGACTTC.